This T cell receptor (beta chain) was sequenced in a study of PD-1 blockade in classical Hodgkin lymphoma. The study's findings and limits: CD4+ TCR diversity, unlike CD8+, rose significantly by C4D1.

Every one of the patients relapsed after autologous stem cell transplantation (brentuximab vedotin exposure was variable). Patients showed best responses of complete response, partial response or progressive disease. Trimming cost V 5 bases and J 0 bases, with 14 bases left between them. The germline V gene has CDR1 MNHEY and CDR2 SMNVEV (reference sequence). The CDR3 covers 15 residues. In the case of this clone: Antigen specificity is unknown.

The method was immunoSEQ multiplex PCR; TCRdb's version includes in-frame clones alone and lacks a portion of them. Among more than 50,000 clones, around nine tenths were seen once, and the ten largest hold over 9.5%. The chain uses TRBV27 and TRBJ2-7; maybe TRBD1 (6 bases). The source is a human donor with classical Hodgkin lymphoma. The starting material was peripheral blood mononuclear cells (PBMCs), obtained at baseline. The CDR3 region is CASSPDRSLSYEQYF. Here the CDR3 DNA reads TGTGCCAGCAGTCCTGACAGGAGTCTCTCCTACGAGCAGTACTTC.